This is a list of T cell receptor beta chains from one sample in a study of monozygotic twins with inflammatory bowel disease. Each CDR3 protein gets one entry in TCRdb, which reprocessed the 5' RACE reads and gives no DNA. The sample data list roughly 100,000 distinct CDR3 sequences. Sequenced: blood. These receptors came from a human donor with ulcerative colitis or Crohn's disease, or a healthy co-twin of an affected twin (not recorded which). The CDR3 runs from the conserved cysteine through the conserved F or W.

V gene: TRBV27; J gene: TRBJ1-2; CDR3 protein: CASSWKDSNYGYTF
V gene: TRBV5-1; J gene: TRBJ2-1; CDR3 protein: CASSLFQGVSYNEQFF
V gene: TRBV5-4; J gene: TRBJ2-7; CDR3 protein: CASKSTGGPYEQYF
V gene: TRBV10-3; J gene: TRBJ2-7; CDR3 protein: CAISEGGGYEQYF
V gene: TRBV7-2; J gene: TRBJ2-7; CDR3 protein: CASSPTRTSVLAYEQYF
V gene: TRBV7-2; J gene: TRBJ2-5; CDR3 protein: CASSLYPDFGETQYF
V gene: TRBV7-2; J gene: TRBJ2-1; CDR3 protein: CASSLVIAPQGGEQFF
V gene: TRBV5-1; J gene: TRBJ1-2; CDR3 protein: CASSLLGNYGYTF
V gene: TRBV2; J gene: TRBJ2-3; CDR3 protein: CASSRAPPGTDTQYF
V gene: TRBV5-6; J gene: TRBJ2-7; CDR3 protein: CASSRWAGGREQYF
V gene: TRBV9; J gene: TRBJ2-7; CDR3 protein: CASSPWGGQGVYEQYF